The rows below give T cell receptor beta chains drawn from one sample of a study of T cell responses to AZD1222 COVID-19 vaccine. TCRdb's copy holds only in-frame clones and misses some; the assay was immunoSEQ multiplex PCR. Of more than 60,000 clones listed, roughly 85% were seen once; the top ten hold 1.3%. Sequencing used peripheral blood, obtained 28 days after the second AZD1222 dose. The receptor set was obtained from an adult who received the AZD1222 COVID-19 vaccine. The conserved cysteine and the conserved F or W are not part of the CDR3 here. The D gene is left open where the match is weak.

NA | TRBJ1-1 | TRBV19 | ASSITRGGTEAF
TRBD1 | TRBJ1-1 | TRBV3-1/TRBV3-2 | ASSRGQGTEAF
NA | TRBJ2-7 | TRBV12-3/TRBV12-4 | ASSPQGYEQY
TRBD1 | TRBJ1-2 | TRBV28 | ASSLPTGGARDGYT
NA | TRBJ2-7 | TRBV6-6 | ASSYSTAGLGSEQY
NA | TRBJ2-1 | TRBV18 | ASSPPGGGVSSYNEQF
NA | TRBJ2-1 | TRBV11-3 | ASSLGRTYNEQF
NA | TRBJ1-1 | TRBV7-8 | ASSLATGGNTEAF
NA | TRBJ2-7 | TRBV29-1 | SVATWGYEQY
TRBD1 | TRBJ2-3 | TRBV28 | ASNSGQVTSTDTQY
TRBD1 | TRBJ1-6 | TRBV15 | ATSIVGQGTPLH
NA | TRBJ2-1 | TRBV24-1 | ATSDPGTVNEQF
TRBD1 | TRBJ1-1 | TRBV6-6 | ASSMTGEFTEAF
TRBD1 | TRBJ2-1 | TRBV20-1 | SARQGREF
NA | TRBJ2-4 | TRBV18 | ASSPREDIQY
NA | TRBJ1-5 | TRBV20-1 | SASKGRDQPQH
TRBD2 | TRBJ2-3 | TRBV5-1 | ASSWTSGREIDTQY
TRBD1 | TRBJ1-6 | TRBV7-8 | ASSPTGGRDSPLH
NA | TRBJ1-5 | TRBV18 | ASSPPPGNQPQH
NA | TRBJ2-2 | TRBV18 | ASSPQAALNTGELF
NA | TRBJ1-3 | TRBV12-2 | ASRFLTGGTENTIY
NA | TRBJ2-5 | TRBV7-2 | ASSPESGEETQY
NA | TRBJ2-4 | TRBV11-2 | ASSESLGWILAKNIQY
NA | TRBJ2-7 | TRBV12-3/TRBV12-4 | ASSQGTTYEQY
NA | TRBJ2-5 | TRBV28 | ASSTHLETQY
NA | TRBJ1-3 | TRBV30 | AWSSPGLQTSGNTIY
NA | TRBJ1-1 | TRBV10-3 | ASTGRNTEAF
NA | TRBJ1-3 | TRBV7-6 | ASSLGQTPSGNTIY
TRBD1 | TRBJ2-7 | TRBV18 | ASSPRPGQQSYEQY
TRBD2 | TRBJ2-7 | TRBV28 | ASSWGGSGEQY
NA | TRBJ1-2 | TRBV19 | ASSTWDGPNYGYT
NA | TRBJ1-3 | TRBV3-1/TRBV3-2 | ASSQNGRTSGNTIY
NA | TRBJ1-1 | TRBV4-3 | ASSHLTGRNTEAF
NA | TRBJ1-5 | TRBV12-3/TRBV12-4 | ASSLAGQPQH
TRBD2 | TRBJ2-7 | TRBV9 | ASSGAGAGAYYEQY
TRBD1 | TRBJ2-4 | TRBV7-8 | ASSLGVNDRGFRNIQY
TRBD1 | TRBJ1-2 | TRBV4-3 | ASSQDTGAGYGYT
NA | TRBJ1-2 | TRBV6-2/TRBV6-3 | ASSYWKTNYGYT
NA | TRBJ2-5 | TRBV3-1/TRBV3-2 | ASSHRGRQRIVTETQY
NA | TRBJ1-2 | TRBV6-5 | ASRPYDRLGGYT
TRBD1 | TRBJ1-5 | TRBV7-2 | ASSPQGAAVNQPQH
NA | TRBJ2-7 | TRBV18 | ASSPLQEAAYEQY
TRBD2 | TRBJ2-5 | TRBV10-3 | AIGGGETQY
NA | TRBJ2-5 | TRBV6-2/TRBV6-3 | ASSSGETQY
NA | TRBJ2-2 | TRBV30 | AWCPSTGELF
TRBD1 | TRBJ1-1 | TRBV6-6 | ASSKTGLNTEAF
NA | TRBJ1-5 | TRBV5-1 | ASSPGTNSNQPQH
NA | TRBJ2-1 | TRBV7-9 | ASSLGGDEQF
NA | TRBJ1-1 | TRBV28 | ASRSNRVTEAF
TRBD1 | TRBJ1-5 | TRBV28 | ASSLKGRGLHQPQH
NA | TRBJ1-1 | TRBV15 | ATSTIRTVLGTEAF
NA | TRBJ2-7 | TRBV4-1 | ASSQGLLDEQY
NA | TRBJ2-7 | TRBV5-1 | ASSPRTASSYEQY